This T cell receptor (beta chain) was found in a study of cytomegalovirus exposure and HLA in healthy donors. Here immunoSEQ multiplex PCR was the method, and the copy in TCRdb shows in-frame clones only, minus some. The repertoire holds 150,000 to 200,000 clones, with around nine tenths as singletons. Trimming took 2 bases from V and 4 from J; bases not matched to a gene: 6. CDR1 and CDR2 (germline): MDHEN, SYDVKM. The CDR3 spans 15 residues. This chain joins TRBV28 and TRBJ2-5, with 8 bases that match TRBD2. Sequenced input: PBMCs. This TCR derives from a man aged 18 to 35 in good health and CMV-seropositive. The CDR3 nucleotides are TGTGCCAGCAGTTTAGCGGGAGGAGGGGGAGAGACCCAGTACTTC. It codes for CASSLAGGGGETQYF.